This T cell receptor beta chain is from a study of cytomegalovirus exposure and HLA in healthy donors (dated by TCRdb to about 2017). For the study in its entirety: According to an earlier analysis of a few hundred of the donors, about 179 million T cells yielded approximately 120 million unique TCR beta sequences and about 300 Gb of sequence data. An early release covering roughly 600 HLA-typed donors comprised approximately 300 gigabases of sequencing data and 65 million to 100 million unique TCR sequences. The genetic ancestry cluster associated with self-reported Caucasian donors included about 84% of the 350 to 500 genotyped donors. The aim of the study was to test whether cataloging public T cell receptors could identify signatures of past pathogen exposure. The study used immunosequencing to profile the T cell repertoires of several hundred subjects and linked those repertoires to cytomegalovirus serostatus. In addition to the first cohort of roughly 670 subjects, a separate validation cohort of about 120 different subjects was used. To predict cytomegalovirus infection status, the study brought together high-throughput TCR immunosequencing, statistical association of individual TCRs with disease status, and machine learning. In a later analysis, previously published TCR beta repertoires from several hundred donors were re-analyzed and high-resolution HLA genotyping was added so that TCR occurrence patterns could be studied. In the later analysis, no new phenotypic data were used to find candidate immune exposures; instead, reliance was placed on TCR beta sequences and their occurrence across donors. An earlier analysis of 587 of the donors applied high-throughput TCR beta sequencing to assess whether each TCR beta V gene segment acted as functional or pseudogenic. Donor age, sex, ethnicity and CMV serostatus were collected together with the repertoire data. A later genetic analysis used genome-wide SNP genotypes for about 60% of the roughly 700 donors, treating that subset as a discovery cohort. All discovery cohort repertoires had been generated using a single sequencing platform. Both class I and class II loci were covered by HLA typing, at four-digit resolution. Typing coverage varied by locus: about 629-640 donors for A, B, C, DRB1 and DQB1; approximately 500 for DQA1; more than 600 for DPA1; fewer than 480 for DPB1. Because of strong linkage in the cohort, roughly five DR-DQ haplotypes were treated as single units for association and clustering. Among roughly 400 genotyped donors of the cohort, an average of approximately 220,000 unique TCR beta nucleotide sequences was sequenced per donor, of which about 18% were non-productive.

The method was the immunoSEQ multiplex PCR assay. For the multiplex PCR, a mixture combining 60 forward primers for TCR Vbeta segments and 13 reverse primers for TCR Jbeta segments was used. The CDR3 region of rearranged TCR beta genes was amplified from genomic DNA by a multiplex PCR assay. The amplified TCR beta libraries were sequenced on the Illumina HiSeq System as 87-base-pair reads. Processing in the source paper ran as follows. A later analysis counted approximately 84 million unique TCR beta chains across the 550 to 800 repertoires, and around 9.9 million of these chains were shared by at least two donors. Raw reads were error-corrected and collapsed into unique sequences by a nearest-neighbor algorithm in which closely related sequences were merged to remove PCR and sequencing errors. Alignment of CDR3 sequences to IMGT reference sequences was used to assign V, D and J gene segments. For a sequence to be retained, a match of at least six nucleotides to both a V gene segment and a J gene segment was required. Rearrangements were called productive when the CDR3 lacked stop codons and stayed in frame with V and J; all others were non-productive. CDR3 was defined according to IMGT convention as the region running from the second conserved V-encoded cysteine to the conserved J-encoded phenylalanine. The earlier analysis of about 590 of the donors excluded sequences that lacked an unambiguous match to a single V gene segment. An earlier analysis of almost 600 of the donors classified V segments as functional when productive rearrangements were above 56.7% and as segregating when the standard deviation between donors was above 5%. A statistical classification framework was built for diagnosing cytomegalovirus status from the catalog of TCR beta chain sequences. In a later analysis, TCR nucleotide sequences were compared against IMGT/GENE-DB human TR gene sequences so that V and J genes could be assigned. The TCRdist pipeline was used in a later analysis to assign CDR3 sequences and most-parsimonious VDJ recombination scenarios. A later analysis defined each TCR beta chain by its CDR3 amino acid sequence plus V-gene family, and excluded reads lacking a unique V-gene family. To address suspected cross-contamination and a sequencing artifact, a later analysis removed roughly 580 highly shared, low-generation-probability nucleotide sequences. In a later analysis, a clonal expansion index for each public chain was calculated from normalized within-repertoire ranks of inferred template counts. Generation probabilities in a later analysis came from a VDJ recombination model fitted to out-of-frame rearrangements, and those results were checked against IGoR. A later analysis scored TCR-TCR, TCR-HLA and TCR-CMV co-occurrence with hypergeometric tests, applying a repertoire-size bias correction to TCR pairs. A later analysis estimated false discovery rates by permuting HLA or CMV assignments 20 times. In a later analysis, co-occurring TCRs were grouped using DBSCAN, and TCRdist sequence similarity was added for clustering within HLA-allele-positive subsets. For co-occurrence clustering, repertoires with fewer than 30,000 or more than 120,000 public chains were excluded, along with about five repertoires with anomalous nucleotide sharing. The clones in this table, taken by TCRdb from immuneACCESS, are in-frame only. Not every clone is retained; where verified, under half of the shortfall comes from an unresolved V gene, and the cause of the rest is unknown. The V and J calls and clone size were taken over from that table, and D and trimming were inferred from the DNA. This sample is represented by some 200,000 clones; over 70% of them were singletons. The leading ten clones occupy roughly 2.6% of the sample.

Paper-wide results and their limitations: According to a later genetic analysis, donors in an Asian-associated ancestry cluster had fewer N-insertions in productive TCRs than the approximately 610-donor mean. Only TCR beta chains were sequenced in this cohort, and the absence of alpha or paired-chain data limited detectable features. Sequencing depth was assumed to be roughly uniform across donors in the presence/absence analyses, though that assumption may not hold. The sequencing pipeline was judged likely to have produced a cluster of highly shared sequence variants as a technical artifact. In a later analysis, HLA-associated TCR beta chains showed more clonal expansion and lower generation probabilities than non-associated chains that were equally common. An earlier analysis of 450 to 750 of the donors showed that most TCR beta V segments appeared in productive rearrangements either about 87% or about 30% of the time, which broadly matched IMGT annotations. Roughly 15 rarely observed V segments, including chromosome 9 orphons, were excluded from the earlier analysis of several hundred of the donors because counts were too low. According to a later analysis, parvovirus B19, influenza, CMV and Epstein-Barr virus appeared linked to several top co-occurrence clusters. The authors suggested that the approach could potentially be generalized to other disease states and immunological phenotypes. Assigning TCR associations to individual alleles was difficult when HLA alleles, especially DR and DQ, strongly co-occurred. An association between a missense DCLRE1C variant and V-gene and J-gene trimming of TCR beta chains was found in a later genetic analysis and replicated in an independent cohort. Some IMGT-functional V segments, including TRBV6-2 and TRBV6-3, could not be told apart with the 87-base-pair reads, so those segments were excluded. Correlated functional status among segregating V segments might reflect linkage disequilibrium, but an unknown experimental factor could not be ruled out. Immune exposure information for the cohort was limited to CMV serostatus. A later analysis found that most CMV-associated TCR beta chains appeared HLA-restricted, with HLA associations seemingly driven largely by CMV exposure. A further reported finding was that TCR beta sequences accurately predicted the HLA-A and HLA-B alleles for most subjects in the first cohort. In vitro tests confirmed that a few of the cytomegalovirus-associated TCR beta chains recognize cytomegalovirus antigens. Because some donors lacked HLA typing at each locus, the association tests relied only on the typed subset. Most TCR sequences were seen in very few donors, while some public TCRs were found in many individuals. A later analysis found that TCR association rates varied across HLA loci, with DRB1 alleles showing the most associated TCRs and HLA-C alleles the fewest. The classifier was reported to diagnose cytomegalovirus status with high specificity and sensitivity in both the original cohort and the validation cohort. A total of around 150 TCR beta chains were listed by the study as associated with cytomegalovirus. At a false discovery rate of 0.05, a later analysis linked around 15,000 TCR beta sequences to specific HLA alleles.

The cohort comprised hundreds of healthy bone marrow donors. Cohort members were all nominally healthy when sampled, although unrecorded immune exposures were likely present. The donor tested CMV seropositive and was one of the 289 seropositive cohort members. A peripheral blood sample was collected from each donor, and TCR beta sequencing was performed on peripheral blood mononuclear cells. The Qiagen DNeasy Blood Extraction Kit was used to extract genomic DNA from the blood cell samples. In regard to this clone: Its antigen is still unknown. Base quality data are lacking; no much larger clone is found one base away.

V and J are trimmed by 0 bases and 7 bases, and the gene matches miss 1 base of the junction. CDR1 and CDR2 are read off the germline V gene (reference sequence) as GTSNPN and SVGIG. The CDR3 has 14 amino acids, counting the end cysteine and phenylalanine. Only the CDR3 DNA stays, 42 bases, in frame from base 1. Here the chain combines TRBV30 and TRBJ1-6, with 9 bases aligning to TRBD1. The sequence derives from a woman aged 60-75 years in good health and CMV-seropositive. Material: PBMCs. CDR3 region: CAWSVQGANSPLHF. The DNA sequence is TGTGCCTGGAGTGTACAGGGGGCGAATTCACCCCTCCACTTT. Supplemented by the reference TRBV30 and TRBJ1-6 proteins around the CDR3, the complete variable domain is SQTIHQWPATLVQPVGSPLSLECTVEGTSNPNLYWYRQAAGRGLQLLFYSVGIGQISSEVPQNLSASRPQDRQFILSSKKLLLSDSGFYLCAWSVQGANSPLHFGNGTRLTVT.